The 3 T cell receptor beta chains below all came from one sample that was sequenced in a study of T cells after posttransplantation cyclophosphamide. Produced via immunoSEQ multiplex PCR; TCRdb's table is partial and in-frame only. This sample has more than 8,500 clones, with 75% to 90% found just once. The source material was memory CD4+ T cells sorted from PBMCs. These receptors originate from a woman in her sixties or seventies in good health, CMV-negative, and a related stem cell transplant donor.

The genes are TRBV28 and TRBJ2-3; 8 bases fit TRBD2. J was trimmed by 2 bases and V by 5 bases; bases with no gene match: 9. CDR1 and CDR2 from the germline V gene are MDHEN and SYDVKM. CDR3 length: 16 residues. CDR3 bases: TGTGCCAGCAGTCCGGGCGCTAGCGGGTTCACAGATACGCAGTATTTT. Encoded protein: CASSPGASGFTDTQYF.

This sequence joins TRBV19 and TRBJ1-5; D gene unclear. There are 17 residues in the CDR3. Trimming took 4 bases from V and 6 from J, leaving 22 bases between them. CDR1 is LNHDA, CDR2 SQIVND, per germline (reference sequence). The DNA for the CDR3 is TGTGCCAGTAGTACGCCCGATACGGGGTCTAAAGGTCAGCCCCAGCATTTT. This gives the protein CASSTPDTGSKGQPQHF.

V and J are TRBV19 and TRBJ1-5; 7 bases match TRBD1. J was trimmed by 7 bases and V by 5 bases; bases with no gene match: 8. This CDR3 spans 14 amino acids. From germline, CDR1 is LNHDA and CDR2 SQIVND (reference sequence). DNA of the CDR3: TGTGCCAGTAGTCCTCCGGACAGGTGGCAGCCCCAGCATTTT. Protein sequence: CASSPPDRWQPQHF.